The 32 T cell receptor beta chains below were found in one sample sequenced in a study of T cell changes during pregnancy in multiple sclerosis. Repertoires were generated with immunoSEQ multiplex PCR, while TCRdb's copy carries only in-frame clones and drops some. The sample records 100,000 or so clones, 91% being singletons. The material was peripheral blood, obtained in the second trimester of pregnancy. The receptors derive from a female donor with multiple sclerosis, enrolled in a pregnancy study.

This clone came up once. The chain has TRBV18 and TRBJ1-2; 8 nucleotides agree with TRBD1. Trimming at V came to 0 bases and at J to 2 bases, leaving 8 bases not matched to a gene. Looked up from germline, CDR1 is KGHSH and CDR2 is LQKENI. The CDR3 consists of 17 residues. The CDR3 region is CASSPPLGDRTNYGYTF. In DNA, the CDR3 is TGTGCCAGCTCACCACCATTGGGGGACAGGACCAACTATGGCTACACCTTC.

V gene TRBV19 combines with J gene TRBJ2-7, with 9 bases matching TRBD1. V shed 3 bases, J shed 1 base, and the junction held 4 bases outside the gene matches. Germline V CDR1 and CDR2: LNHDA, SQIVND (reference sequence). The CDR3 covers 15 residues. CDR3 coding DNA: TGTGCCAGTAGTATGGGACAGGGATGGTCCTACGAGCAGTACTTC. It is translated as CASSMGQGWSYEQYF.

V usage is TRBV6-5 and J usage is TRBJ2-7, with TRBD2 identical over 7 bases. The J segment lost 3 bases and the V segment lost 3 bases, leaving 8 bases of the junction unmatched. There are 15 residues in the CDR3. In germline, CDR1 is MNHEY, CDR2 SVGAGI. CDR3 coding DNA: TGTGCCAGCAGTTATAGGGAGGGCGGCTTCTACGAGCAGTACTTC. Translating gives CASSYREGGFYEQYF.

J is TRBJ1-1 and V is TRBV6-6; D is uncertain. V was cut by 2 bases and J by 1 base, with 11 bases left in between. Germline CDR1 MNHNY, CDR2 SVGAGI (reference sequence). This CDR3 contains 15 residues. DNA for the CDR3: TGTGCCAGCAGTTACATACGGGGAAAGAACACTGAAGCTTTCTTT. Its translation: CASSYIRGKNTEAFF.

The rearrangement joins TRBV5-1 to TRBJ2-5, with TRBD2 matching over 8 bases. Germline V gene lookup returns CDR1 SGHRS and CDR2 YFSETQ. V trimming: 3 bases; J trimming: 9 bases; junction bases outside the gene matches: 10. This CDR3 region has 14 residues. DNA for the CDR3: TGCGCCAGCAGCTATTCCGGGACTAGGGAGGCCCAGTACTTC. Translation: CASSYSGTREAQYF.

This clone occurred once. This CDR3 reads CASSQDWTGGFSTEAFF. CDR3 bases: TGCGCCAGCAGCCAAGATTGGACAGGGGGCTTTAGCACTGAAGCTTTCTTT. The V and J genes are TRBV4-3 and TRBJ1-1; TRBD1 agrees at 11 bases. CDR1 LGHNA and CDR2 YSLEER come from the germline V gene. Trimming took 0 bases from V and 4 from J; bases not matched to a gene: 7. The CDR3 sequence is 17 residues long.

The chain carries TRBV5-6 and TRBJ2-5, with 10 bases fitting TRBD2. Germline assignment: CDR1 SGHDT and CDR2 YYEEEE. J gave up 10 bases and V 2 bases, and 8 bases lay outside the gene matches. There are 14 residues in the CDR3. The CDR3 reads CASSFSELAGLQYF. The CDR3 bases are TGTGCCAGCAGCTTTAGTGAACTAGCGGGACTCCAGTACTTC. Drawing the rest from reference TRBV5-6 and TRBJ2-5, the complete variable domain is DAGVTQSPTHLIKTRGQQVTLRCSPKSGHDTVSWYQQALGQGPQFIFQYYEEEERQRGNFPDRFSGHQFPNYSSELNVNALLLGDSALYLCASSFSELAGLQYFGPGTRLLVL.

The CDR3 loop is CASSAGGWGEPQHF. The DNA for the CDR3 is TGTGCCAGCAGCGCCGGCGGTTGGGGCGAGCCCCAGCATTTT. J is TRBJ1-5 and V is TRBV9, with TRBD1 as a possible D gene (5 bases). There are 14 residues in the CDR3. Per the germline V gene, CDR1 is SGDLS and CDR2 is YYNGEE. V was pared by 3 bases and J by 8 bases, with 15 bases between.

The gene calls are TRBV5-1 and TRBJ1-5; D ambiguous. V lost 0 bases and J lost 10, with 11 bases in between. CDR3 size: 13 residues. Germline CDR1 is SGHRS and CDR2 is YFSETQ. In DNA form, the CDR3 reads TGCGCCAGCAGCTTGGGGGGAGGTACCCCCCAGCATTTT. Amino acids: CASSLGGGTPQHF.

As DNA, the CDR3 is TGTGCCAGCAGCTATGCGGGAATCCCCCCTCGGGAGCAGTACTTC. Translating it yields CASSYAGIPPREQYF. The chain joins TRBV7-6 to TRBJ2-7; D may be TRBD2 (6 bases). This CDR3 spans 15 amino acids. Trimming took off 4 bases at V and 7 bases at J, with 20 bases between the two ends. CDR1 is SGHVS and CDR2 is FNYEAQ in the germline V gene. Based on the CDR3 plus reference TRBV7-6 and TRBJ2-7, the full variable domain is GAGVSQSPRYKVTKRGQDVALRCDPISGHVSLYWYRQALGQGPEFLTYFNYEAQQDKSGLPNDRFSAERPEGSISTLTIQRTEQRDSAMYRCASSYAGIPPREQYFGPGTRLTVT.

The chain uses TRBV25-1 and TRBJ2-1; a possible D gene is TRBD2 (5 bases). This CDR3 has 12 amino acids. Deletions cut 4 bases from V and 7 bases from J, with 8 bases between. The V gene's germline CDR1 is MGHDK and CDR2 SYGVNS. The CDR3 coding sequence is TGTGCCAGCAGTGGGACTCGTAATGAGCAGTTCTTC. Its translation: CASSGTRNEQFF.

V and J are TRBV2 and TRBJ1-5; no reliable D call. Per germline, CDR1 SNHLY and CDR2 FYNNEI. The length of the CDR3 is 15 residues. V was cut by 6 bases and J by 4 bases, with 16 bases left in between. CDR3 DNA sequence: TGTGCCAGCAGGGACTTCGACCAGGTTAATCAGCCCCAGCATTTT. Translated: CASRDFDQVNQPQHF.

The chain employs TRBV27 and TRBJ2-3; TRBD1 might be the D (5 bases). V gave up 2 bases and J gave up 4 bases, with 16 bases separating them. The germline gives CDR1 MNHEY, CDR2 SMNVEV (reference sequence). The CDR3 covers 16 residues. CDR3 nucleotides: TGTGCCAGCAGTTTACGTATGACAGTCAGGGCAGATACGCAGTATTTT. Protein sequence: CASSLRMTVRADTQYF.

This chain joins TRBV4-2 and TRBJ2-2; 11 bases agree with TRBD2. This CDR3 region has 19 residues. V gave up 0 bases and J gave up 3 bases; unmatched junction bases: 9. Germline CDR1 LGHNA, CDR2 YNFKEQ. The CDR3 sequence is CASSQDEVAGGPDTGELFF. The CDR3 DNA follows: TGTGCCAGCAGCCAAGATGAGGTAGCGGGAGGGCCTGACACCGGGGAGCTGTTTTTT.

The chain uses TRBV2 and TRBJ1-2, with D perhaps TRBD1 (6 bases). The CDR3 runs 14 residues. Germline-derived CDR1 and CDR2 are SNHLY and FYNNEI. V lost 7 bases, J lost 13 bases, and 25 bases lay in between. CDR3 sequence (DNA): TGTGCCAGCAACCAAGACAGGCCCCGTAGAGTTTGCACCTTC. The encoded protein is CASNQDRPRRVCTF.

V gene TRBV19 combines with J gene TRBJ2-1; 9 nucleotides align to TRBD1. The germline V gene encodes CDR1 LNHDA and CDR2 SQIVND (reference sequence). Losses at the gene ends were 4 bases for V and 7 bases for J; bases not matched to a gene: 5. The CDR3 loop spans 14 amino acids. This chain's CDR3 is CASSTGQGRNEQFF. The DNA of the CDR3 is TGTGCCAGTAGTACAGGACAGGGGCGGAATGAGCAGTTCTTC.

The chain uses TRBV7-2 and TRBJ2-6; 8 nucleotides match TRBD1. This CDR3 contains 17 residues. J was trimmed by 1 base and V by 5 bases; bases with no gene match: 7. Germline V gives CDR1 SGHTA, CDR2 FQGNSA. The CDR3 DNA is TGTGCCAGCAGCACTCCCCGGACAGGGTCTGGGGCCAACGTCCTGACTTTC. Encoded protein: CASSTPRTGSGANVLTF.

The rearrangement links TRBV28 to TRBJ2-2; D gene uncertain. With 7 bases removed from V and 5 bases from J, the gap between germline ends came to 17 bases. Germline V gene lookup returns CDR1 MDHEN and CDR2 SYDVKM. The CDR3 has 15 amino acids. In nucleotides, the CDR3 is TGTGCCAGCACCAAAGGCTGGAGAAGAACCGGGGAGCTGTTTTTT. Its translation is CASTKGWRRTGELFF.

The J gene is TRBJ2-2, the V gene TRBV25-1; possible D gene TRBD2, 5 bases. Germline-derived CDR1 and CDR2 are MGHDK and SYGVNS. The CDR3 consists of 11 residues. V was trimmed by 4 bases and J by 8 bases, leaving 5 bases between them. CDR3 amino acids: CASSGRGELFF. The CDR3 bases are TGTGCCAGCAGTGGGAGGGGGGAGCTGTTTTTT. Complete variable domain (other parts from reference TRBV25-1 and TRBJ2-2): EADIYQTPRYLVIGTGKKITLECSQTMGHDKMYWYQQDPGMELHLIHYSYGVNSTEKGDLSSESTVSRIRTEHFPLTLESARPSHTSQYLCASSGRGELFFGEGSRLTVL.

The J gene is TRBJ2-1, the V gene TRBV5-1, with D tentatively TRBD1 (5 bases). Germline assignment: CDR1 SGHRS and CDR2 YFSETQ. The CDR3 consists of 14 residues. Trimming shortened V by 0 bases and J by 7 bases, and 11 bases separated the two germline ends. Here the CDR3 DNA reads TGCGCCAGCAGCTTGGTTCTAGGGGCAAATGAGCAGTTCTTC. Translating it yields CASSLVLGANEQFF.

The gene calls are TRBV19 and TRBJ2-7; the match to TRBD2 covers 12 bases. Germline CDR1 and CDR2: LNHDA and SQIVND (reference sequence). The CDR3 is 15 amino acids. The trim removed 8 bases at V and 2 bases at J, leaving 7 bases unmatched. Written as DNA, the CDR3 is TGTGCCAGTCAAACGACTAGCGGGGGACCCTACGAGCAGTACTTC. Protein sequence: CASQTTSGGPYEQYF.

The V call is TRBV6-6, the J call TRBJ2-2, with 7 nucleotides matching TRBD2. The length of the CDR3 is 15 residues. CDR1 and CDR2 (germline): MNHNY, SVGAGI (reference sequence). J was trimmed by 5 bases and V by 7 bases; bases with no gene match: 10. CDR3 sequence (DNA): TGTGCCAGCAACTATCTCGGGGGAGGGACCGGGGAGCTGTTTTTT. It encodes CASNYLGGGTGELFF.

This rearrangement joins TRBV9 to TRBJ2-7; 7 positions agree with TRBD1. Unmatched junction bases numbered 7, after V lost 0 bases and J lost 4 bases. CDR3 size: 15 residues. Germline V gene sequence: CDR1 SGDLS, CDR2 YYNGEE. CDR3 residues: CASSVAVGTEYEQYF. Written as DNA, the CDR3 is TGTGCCAGCAGCGTAGCAGTTGGGACAGAGTACGAGCAGTACTTC.

The CDR3 bases are TGTGCCAGCAGTTTATACAGGGAAAGCAATCAGCCCCAGCATTTT. Encoded protein: CASSLYRESNQPQHF. J is TRBJ1-5 and V is TRBV27; a weak D match, TRBD1 (6 bases). CDR3 length: 15 residues. The V end lost 1 base, the J end lost 1 base, and 8 bases lay between the germline ends. Germline V gene sequence: CDR1 MNHEY, CDR2 SMNVEV (reference sequence).

The V call is TRBV10-3, the J call TRBJ2-5, with 13 nucleotides matching TRBD2. CDR1 and CDR2 from the germline V gene are ENHRY and SYGVKD. V was clipped by 2 bases and J by 1 base; unmatched bases: 4. The CDR3 is 17 residues long. The CDR3 nucleotides are TGTGCCATCAGTGAGGCGACTAGCGGGAGGCCCCAAGAGACCCAGTACTTC. It encodes CAISEATSGRPQETQYF.

The chain is built from TRBV5-1 and TRBJ2-1, with D maybe TRBD1 (7 bases). Germline V gives CDR1 SGHRS, CDR2 YFSETQ. This CDR3 region has 16 residues. V lost 1 base, J lost 2 bases, and 13 bases lay in between. CDR3 loop: CASSLTEGAPYNEQFF. CDR3 in DNA: TGCGCCAGCAGCTTGACGGAGGGGGCACCCTACAATGAGCAGTTCTTC.

The chain uses TRBV29-1 and TRBJ2-1; D is undetermined. The germline gives CDR1 SQVTM, CDR2 ANQGSEA. The CDR3 runs 10 residues. V shed 6 bases and J shed 12 bases, with 12 bases lying between them. The CDR3 protein is CSVSSAGQFF. The CDR3 DNA follows: TGCAGCGTGTCCAGCGCTGGGCAGTTCTTC.

The chain is built from TRBV2 and TRBJ2-7, with a weak D call TRBD2 (6 bases). V lost 5 bases, J lost 3 bases, and 14 bases lay in between. Germline CDR1 reads SNHLY; CDR2 reads FYNNEI. The CDR3 spans 14 residues. Here the CDR3 reads CASSREVGFYEQYF. For the CDR3, the DNA is TGTGCCAGCAGTAGGGAGGTCGGTTTCTACGAGCAGTACTTC.

The gene calls are TRBV5-1 and TRBJ2-2; TRBD1 might be the D (5 bases). The V gene's germline CDR1 is SGHRS and CDR2 YFSETQ. There are 15 residues in the CDR3. V was clipped by 0 bases and J by 0 bases, with 6 bases between them. CDR3 coding DNA: TGCGCCAGCAGCTTGGGGGGCGCGAACACCGGGGAGCTGTTTTTT. This sequence encodes CASSLGGANTGELFF.

The rearrangement uses TRBV19 and TRBJ1-3, with D possibly matching TRBD1 (5 bases). V was shortened by 5 bases and J by 2 bases, with 13 bases between the two germline ends. CDR3 length equals 15 residues. CDR1 is LNHDA and CDR2 is SQIVND in the germline V gene (reference sequence). The CDR3 coding sequence is TGTGCCAGTAGTTCTTCCCCAGGGACTGGAAACACCATATATTTT. Protein product: CASSSSPGTGNTIYF.

In this sample, this clone turned up a few times. This chain links TRBV7-8 with TRBJ1-5, with TRBD1 matching over 7 bases. Germline CDR1 is SGHVS and CDR2 is FQNEAQ. This CDR3 contains 15 residues. After removal of 5 bases from V and 4 bases from J, the junction contained 8 bases not matched to a gene. As DNA, the CDR3 is TGTGCCAGCAGCCCAGGGGGTCCAGATAATCAGCCCCAGCATTTT. Protein: CASSPGGPDNQPQHF.

This chain links TRBV28 with TRBJ1-2, with D possibly TRBD1 on 6 matching bases. Deletions cut 6 bases from V and 4 bases from J, with 15 bases between. Germline CDR1 and CDR2: MDHEN and SYDVKM. The CDR3 spans 14 residues. CDR3 sequence: CASSPDRTVYGYTF. CDR3 nucleotide sequence: TGTGCCAGCAGCCCAGACAGGACCGTCTATGGCTACACCTTC.